Following are 14 T cell receptor beta chains from one sample sequenced in a study of T cell responses to AZD1222 COVID-19 vaccine. Clones were read by immunoSEQ multiplex PCR, and TCRdb kept only the in-frame ones, dropping some. The sample holds under 150,000 clones, roughly 80% seen once. The source was peripheral blood, collected on day 0 of MenACWY control vaccination. These receptors all stem from an adult in good health.

This chain links TRBV10-2 with TRBJ2-1, with 11 bases matching TRBD2. CDR1 and CDR2 (germline): WSHSY, SAAADI. V shed 8 bases and J 7 bases; nucleotides not matched to a gene: 10. This CDR3 spans 15 amino acids. The CDR3 region is CASRDSGGAKNEQFF. DNA for the CDR3: TGCGCCAGCCGGGATAGCGGGGGGGCCAAAAATGAGCAGTTCTTC.

V and J are TRBV7-2 and TRBJ1-4; weak D call: TRBD1 (6 bases). The CDR3 totals 15 residues. V was shortened by 5 bases and J by 8 bases, with 18 bases between the two germline ends. Germline values: CDR1 SGHTA, CDR2 FQGNSA. CDR3 nucleotide sequence: TGTGCCAGCAGCGTATCAGGGGTAATTAGAGAAAAACTGTTTTTT. This gives the protein CASSVSGVIREKLFF.

This sequence joins TRBV19 and TRBJ2-4; TRBD2 aligns across 7 bases. The germline V gene encodes CDR1 LNHDA and CDR2 SQIVND (reference sequence). The CDR3 consists of 18 residues. Trimming took 0 bases from V and 2 from J; bases not matched to a gene: 10. DNA of the CDR3: TGTGCCAGTAGTATAGATGGGGGGGGTTCTTCGACCAAAAACATTCAGTACTTC. Translation: CASSIDGGGSSTKNIQYF.

V is TRBV10-3 and J is TRBJ2-5; D remains unclear. Germline loops: CDR1 ENHRY, CDR2 SYGVKD. This CDR3 spans 12 amino acids. The ends were cut back, 6 bases at V and 5 bases at J, with 10 bases in the middle. CDR3 protein: CAIRGSTETQYF. The CDR3 DNA reads as TGTGCCATCAGAGGATCAACGGAGACCCAGTACTTC.

Here the CDR3 reads CASSKEAGAYTDTQYF. CDR3 in DNA: TGTGCCAGCAGCAAAGAGGCGGGGGCCTACACAGATACGCAGTATTTT. The genes are TRBV21-1 and TRBJ2-3; the D call TRBD2 from the table was never checked on the DNA. TRBV21-1 has pseudogene status. The CDR3 runs 16 residues.

V usage is TRBV6-1 and J usage is TRBJ2-3; D is uncertain. The CDR3 consists of 15 residues. Germline V CDR1 and CDR2: MNHNS, SASEGT. V lost 0 bases, J lost 6 bases, and 13 bases lay in between. In nucleotides, the CDR3 is TGTGCCAGCAGTGAAGCAGCAGGAATGAAGGATACGCAGTATTTT. It translates to CASSEAAGMKDTQYF.

This clone was seen a few times. This chain connects TRBV7-8 to TRBJ2-7; 8 bases line up with TRBD1. Per the germline V gene, CDR1 is SGHVS and CDR2 is FQNEAQ. V was pared by 4 bases and J by 2 bases, with 4 bases of the junction left unmatched. The CDR3 is 14 residues long. CDR3 residues: CASSSEDRAYEQYV. Written as DNA, the CDR3 is TGTGCCAGCAGCTCAGAGGACAGGGCCTACGAGCAGTACGTC.

The chain employs TRBV5-4 and TRBJ1-2; D remains ambiguous. CDR1 SGHNT and CDR2 YYREEE come from the germline V gene (reference sequence). The CDR3 contains 15 residues. V was cut by 3 bases and J by 5 bases, with 17 bases left in between. The CDR3 spells CASSYARTASYGYTF. CDR3 DNA sequence: TGTGCCAGCAGCTACGCGAGGACGGCGAGTTATGGCTACACCTTC.

This chain links TRBV12-3 or TRBV12-4 with TRBJ1-1, with no clear D. The CDR3 covers 12 residues. The germline V and J ends were trimmed by 3 bases and 4 bases, with 6 bases remaining between them. CDR3 in DNA: TGTGCCAGCAGTTTCTGGGGCACTGAAGCTTTCTTT. It encodes CASSFWGTEAFF.

V gene TRBV6-5 combines with J gene TRBJ2-7; D is uncertain. The CDR3 length is 13 residues. The germline V and J ends were trimmed by 0 bases and 2 bases, with 5 bases remaining between them. From germline, CDR1 is MNHEY and CDR2 SVGAGI. CDR3 DNA: TGTGCCAGCAGTTACTCGCGGACCTACGAGCAGTACTTC. The encoded protein is CASSYSRTYEQYF.

This clone came up a few times. CDR3 sequence (DNA): TGTGCCACCGGGACAGGGGGAAATAGCAATCAGCCCCAGCATTTT. Translation: CATGTGGNSNQPQHF. The rearrangement joins TRBV10-3 to TRBJ1-5, with 11 bases aligning to TRBD1. V gave up 10 bases and J gave up 0 bases; unmatched junction bases: 5. The CDR3 extends over 15 amino acids. CDR1 is ENHRY and CDR2 is SYGVKD in the germline V gene.

The chain is built from TRBV10-3 and TRBJ2-1; 11 bases fit TRBD1. Looked up from germline, CDR1 is ENHRY and CDR2 is SYGVKD. The CDR3 extends over 16 amino acids. The ends lost 0 bases at V and 3 bases at J; junction bases unmatched: 1. CDR3 in DNA: TGTGCCATCAGTGAGTCCGGGACAGGGGGCTACAATGAGCAGTTCTTC. Its translation: CAISESGTGGYNEQFF.

The chain combines TRBV5-1 with TRBJ1-2, with a tentative D call TRBD1 (5 bases). This CDR3 contains 16 residues. With 3 bases removed from V and 1 base from J, the gap between germline ends came to 16 bases. Germline V gives CDR1 SGHRS, CDR2 YFSETQ. The CDR3 nucleotides read TGCGCCAGCAGCTCCGACGGGGGGTCGATTAACTATGGCTACACCTTC. Translating gives CASSSDGGSINYGYTF.

The chain combines TRBV10-2 with TRBJ1-5, with TRBD1 as a possible D gene (6 bases). The CDR3 consists of 13 residues. Germline V gene sequence: CDR1 WSHSY, CDR2 SAAADI. V was shortened by 7 bases and J by 7 bases, with 14 bases between the two germline ends. CDR3 DNA: TGCGCCAGCACTCCACAGGGTCAACAGCCCCAGCATTTT. As protein: CASTPQGQQPQHF.